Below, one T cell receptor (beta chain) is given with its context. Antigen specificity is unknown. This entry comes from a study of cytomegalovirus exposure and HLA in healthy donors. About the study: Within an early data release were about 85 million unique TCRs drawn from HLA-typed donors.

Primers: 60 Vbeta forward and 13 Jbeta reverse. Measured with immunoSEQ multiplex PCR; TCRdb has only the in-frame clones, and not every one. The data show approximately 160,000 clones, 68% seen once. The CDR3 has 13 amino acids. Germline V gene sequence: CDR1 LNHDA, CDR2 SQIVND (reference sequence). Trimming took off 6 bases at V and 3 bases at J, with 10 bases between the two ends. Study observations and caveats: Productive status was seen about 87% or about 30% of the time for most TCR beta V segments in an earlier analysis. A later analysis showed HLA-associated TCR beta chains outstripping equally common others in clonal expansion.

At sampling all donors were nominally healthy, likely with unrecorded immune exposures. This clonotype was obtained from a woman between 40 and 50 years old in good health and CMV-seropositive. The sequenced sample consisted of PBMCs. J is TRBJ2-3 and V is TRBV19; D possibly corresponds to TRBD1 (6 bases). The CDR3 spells CASSHQGTDTQYF. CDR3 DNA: TGTGCCAGTAGCCATCAGGGGACAGATACGCAGTATTTT.